This TCR beta chain was recovered during a study of cytomegalovirus exposure and HLA in healthy donors. The wider study: It was reported in a later analysis that the 120 or so validation repertoires used the same platform as the 650 to 800 first-cohort repertoires.

Measured with immunoSEQ multiplex PCR; TCRdb has only the in-frame clones, and not every one. The sample records about 200,000 clones, roughly 87% being singletons. As concerns this clone: Its target is not known.

General study findings and limits: According to the study, 160 or so TCR beta chains were cytomegalovirus-associated. In vitro experiments confirmed that three CMV-associated chains were specific for CMV antigens. The dataset shows that most TCR sequences were rare, while some public TCRs occurred in many donors.

Trimming took off 3 bases at V and 2 bases at J, with 13 bases between the two ends. Per the germline V gene, CDR1 is KGHSH and CDR2 is LQKENI. The CDR3 consists of 15 residues. Sequencing was performed on PBMCs. This TCR was sampled from a woman in her late teens or twenties in good health and CMV-seropositive. The chain links TRBV18 to TRBJ1-2, with a possible D match to TRBD1 (5 bases). CDR3 in amino acids: CASSPSLQENYGYTF. As DNA, the CDR3 is TGTGCCAGCTCACCCTCGCTACAGGAAAACTATGGCTACACCTTC.